The 16 T cell receptor beta chains reported below all come from one sample, sequenced in a study of control samples from healthy donors and cancer patients. Measured with immunoSEQ multiplex PCR; TCRdb has only the in-frame clones, and not every one. The table has some 74,000 clones, about 94% seen once. Sequenced material: blood. The receptors here all came from a woman aged 25 to 39 in good health.

This clone was detected only once. The V call is TRBV4-1, the J call TRBJ1-2; weak D call: TRBD1 (5 bases). The CDR3 contains 17 residues. Between the trimmed V and J ends, which lost 2 bases and 3 bases, there was a span of 19 bases. CDR1 MGHRA and CDR2 YSYEKL come from the germline V gene. This chain's CDR3 is CASSQSRNRDGDYGYTF. As DNA, the CDR3 is TGCGCCAGCAGCCAATCTAGAAACCGGGACGGAGACTATGGCTACACCTTC.

The V call is TRBV7-9, the J call TRBJ1-4; weak D call: TRBD1 (5 bases). CDR1 and CDR2 from the germline V gene are SEHNR and FQNEAQ (reference sequence). The CDR3 loop spans 14 amino acids. Trimming pared 7 bases from V and 7 bases from J, leaving 16 bases between. The CDR3 is CASNFGGAAEKLFF. CDR3 DNA sequence: TGTGCCAGCAACTTTGGAGGGGCAGCTGAAAAACTGTTTTTT.

This chain uses TRBV13 with TRBJ2-5; no reliable D call. The germline gives CDR1 PRHDT, CDR2 FYEKMQ (reference sequence). Trimming shortened V by 5 bases and J by 2 bases, and 12 bases separated the two germline ends. This CDR3 contains 14 residues. The CDR3 here is CASSPRQNQETQYF. CDR3 nucleotide sequence: TGTGCCAGCAGCCCCCGGCAGAATCAAGAGACCCAGTACTTC.

The chain has TRBV14 and TRBJ2-3, with D possibly TRBD2 on 5 matching bases. Germline lookup yields CDR1 SGHDN and CDR2 FVKESK. This CDR3 has 12 residues. V was clipped by 1 base and J by 6 bases, with 5 bases between them. The CDR3 DNA sequence: TGTGCCAGCAGCCAAGCGGGGGATACGCAGTATTTT. Amino acid sequence: CASSQAGDTQYF.

The chain uses TRBV6-5 and TRBJ2-7; D ambiguous. Germline CDR1 is MNHEY and CDR2 is SVGAGI. This CDR3 is built from 12 residues. V dropped 8 bases and J dropped 2 bases, with 10 bases sitting between them. The CDR3 spells CASRKTTYEQYF. CDR3 DNA: TGTGCCAGCCGAAAGACAACCTACGAGCAGTACTTC.

V usage is TRBV7-9 and J usage is TRBJ1-2; D not certain. The CDR3 runs to 13 residues. Trimming pared 5 bases from V and 8 bases from J, leaving 15 bases between. The V gene's germline CDR1 is SEHNR and CDR2 FQNEAQ (reference sequence). CDR3 in DNA: TGTGCCAGCAGCCACAGCGCCAAGGAGGGCTACACCTTC. Protein sequence: CASSHSAKEGYTF.

The chain combines TRBV2 with TRBJ2-3, with 12 bases identical to TRBD2. The length of the CDR3 is 17 residues. The germline V gene encodes CDR1 SNHLY and CDR2 FYNNEI. V was pared by 5 bases and J by 2 bases, with 8 bases of the junction left unmatched. The CDR3 nucleotides are TGTGCCAGCAGTCCTTGGACTAGCGGGGACTTCACAGATACGCAGTATTTT. Protein product: CASSPWTSGDFTDTQYF.

V usage is TRBV3-1 (or the pseudogene TRBV3-2) and J usage is TRBJ2-2; D is ambiguous. Between the trimmed V and J ends, which lost 1 base and 7 bases, there was a span of 4 bases. Germline V gene sequence: CDR1 LGHDT, CDR2 YNNKEL (reference sequence). CDR3 size: 12 residues. CDR3 nucleotide sequence: TGTGCCAGCAGCCAAGGCAGCGGGGAGCTGTTTTTT. The encoded protein is CASSQGSGELFF.

The chain is built from TRBV5-1 and TRBJ1-4; 8 nucleotides align to TRBD1. Germline-derived CDR1 and CDR2 are SGHRS and YFSETQ. Trimming at V came to 4 bases and at J to 6 bases, leaving 5 bases not matched to a gene. The CDR3 runs 14 residues. This chain's CDR3 is CASSIQGDDEKLFF. The CDR3 DNA is TGCGCCAGCAGCATACAGGGGGATGATGAAAAACTGTTTTTT. The whole variable domain, filled in from reference TRBV5-1 and TRBJ1-4, reads KAGVTQTPRYLIKTRGQQVTLSCSPISGHRSVSWYQQTPGQGLQFLFEYFSETQRNKGNFPGRFSGRQFSNSRSEMNVSTLELGDSALYLCASSIQGDDEKLFFGSGTQLSVL.

V and J are TRBV9 and TRBJ2-2; D gene uncertain. Trimming removed 6 bases at V and 0 bases at J, with 12 bases between. Per the germline V gene, CDR1 is SGDLS and CDR2 is YYNGEE. This CDR3 contains 15 residues. CDR3: CASTSVPSNTGELFF. CDR3 in DNA: TGTGCCAGCACCTCTGTTCCGTCGAACACCGGGGAGCTGTTTTTT.

The V gene is TRBV11-3, the J gene TRBJ1-3; unclear D gene. Germline CDR1 and CDR2: SGHNT and YENEEA. CDR3 length: 12 residues. V lost 5 bases and J lost 4, with 6 bases in between. The chain's CDR3 is CASSPPGNTIYF. As DNA, the CDR3 is TGTGCCAGCAGCCCCCCAGGAAACACCATATATTTT. The whole variable domain, filled in from reference TRBV11-3 and TRBJ1-3, reads EAGVVQSPRYKIIEKKQPVAFWCNPISGHNTLYWYLQNLGQGPELLIRYENEEAVDDSQLPKDRFSAERLKGVDSTLKIQPAELGDSAVYLCASSPPGNTIYFGEGSWLTVV.

V and J are TRBV24-1 and TRBJ2-1; the match to TRBD1 covers 11 bases. V shed 4 bases and J 6 bases; nucleotides not matched to a gene: 7. The germline gives CDR1 KGHDR, CDR2 SFDVKD. This CDR3 contains 16 residues. CDR3 in DNA: TGTGCCACCAGTGAGTCGGGACAGGGGGTTTTCAATGAGCAGTTCTTC. Amino acids: CATSESGQGVFNEQFF.

The chain couples TRBV5-6 to TRBJ1-3; 8 positions agree with TRBD1. This CDR3 contains 14 residues. Germline CDR1 is SGHDT and CDR2 is YYEEEE. Unmatched junction bases numbered 4, after V lost 3 bases and J lost 5 bases. The CDR3 coding sequence is TGTGCCAGCAGCTCAACAGGGGGGCGAAACACCATATATTTT. As protein: CASSSTGGRNTIYF.

The rearrangement uses TRBV16 and TRBJ1-3; 8 positions agree with TRBD1. This CDR3 spans 16 amino acids. Per the germline V gene, CDR1 is KGHSY and CDR2 is FQNENV. V was pared by 0 bases and J by 1 base, with 2 bases of the junction left unmatched. CDR3 region: CASSQSDRASGNTIYF. CDR3 nucleotides: TGTGCCAGCAGCCAATCGGACAGGGCTTCTGGAAACACCATATATTTT.

The chain couples TRBV27 to TRBJ1-2; possible D gene TRBD1, 5 bases. The V end was cut by 2 bases, the J end by 6 bases, with 10 bases between. The V gene's germline CDR1 is MNHEY and CDR2 SMNVEV (reference sequence). The CDR3 runs 13 residues. The chain's CDR3 is CASSLPSGHGYTF. The DNA of the CDR3 is TGTGCCAGCAGTTTACCCTCGGGACATGGCTACACCTTC.

This clone showed up just once. The chain carries TRBV7-2 and TRBJ1-1; D uncertain. Trimming removed 2 bases at V and 0 bases at J, with 4 bases between. The length of the CDR3 is 13 residues. The V gene's germline CDR1 is SGHTA and CDR2 FQGNSA. CDR3 in amino acids: CASSLYMNTEAFF. CDR3 DNA sequence: TGTGCCAGCAGCTTATATATGAACACTGAAGCTTTCTTT.